A selection of T cell receptor beta chains follows, all from one sample in a study of cytomegalovirus exposure and HLA in healthy donors. Data came from immunoSEQ multiplex PCR; TCRdb stores just in-frame clones and leaves some out. The sample gives 160,000 or so clones, 75% to 85% of which show up once; roughly 4.9% is in the top ten. The material sequenced was PBMCs. Receptors were obtained from a young woman in good health and CMV-seropositive. The CDR3 runs from the conserved cysteine through the conserved F or W. The D gene is left open where the match is weak. Only part of the rows carry a size: once, few, many, or a class if the clone is expanded.

j_gene	abundance	v_gene	d_gene	CDR3aa	CDR3nt
TRBJ1-5	.	TRBV6-1	.	CASSEPRQGNQPQHF	TGTGCCAGCAGTGAACCAAGGCAGGGAAATCAGCCCCAGCATTTT
TRBJ2-5	.	TRBV27	TRBD2	CASSLLGVSGGLQETQYF	TGTGCCAGCAGTTTATTGGGGGTGAGCGGGGGACTCCAAGAGACCCAGTACTTC
TRBJ2-1	.	TRBV13	.	CASTPRTSPREDEQFF	TGTGCCAGCACCCCCCGGACCAGTCCCCGGGAAGATGAGCAGTTCTTC
TRBJ2-7	.	TRBV7-2	.	CASSSNSDSYEQYF	TGTGCCAGCAGCTCCAATAGTGACTCCTACGAGCAGTACTTC
TRBJ1-3	.	TRBV5-1	.	CASSLDPSSGNTIYF	TGCGCCAGCAGCCTAGATCCATCCTCTGGAAACACCATATATTTT
TRBJ1-2	.	TRBV5-4	TRBD1	CASSPLVGQGVFSDGYTF	TGTGCCAGCAGCCCTTTGGTGGGACAGGGGGTGTTTTCCGATGGCTACACCTTC
TRBJ1-1	.	TRBV5-8	.	CASSFGGGTEAFF	TGTGCCAGCAGCTTCGGGGGAGGGACTGAAGCTTTCTTT
TRBJ2-1	.	TRBV27	.	CASNLLAGGGEQFF	TGTGCCAGCAACCTTCTTGCCGGGGGAGGTGAGCAGTTCTTC
TRBJ2-7	.	TRBV20-1	.	CSARAGIEQYF	TGCAGTGCTAGGGCAGGGATCGAGCAGTACTTC
TRBJ2-2	.	TRBV2	TRBD2	CASTLSGGALGELFF	TGTGCCAGCACCTTAAGCGGGGGGGCCCTCGGGGAGCTGTTTTTT
TRBJ2-5	.	TRBV5-1	.	CASSLVGEIQETQYF	TGCGCCAGCAGCTTGGTTGGGGAGATCCAAGAGACCCAGTACTTC
TRBJ1-6	.	TRBV5-1	TRBD1	CASSQDRADSPLHF	TGCGCCAGCAGCCAGGACAGGGCGGATTCACCCCTCCACTTT
TRBJ1-2	.	TRBV6-5	TRBD1	CASRTGTGTYGYTF	TGTGCCAGCAGGACCGGGACAGGCACCTATGGCTACACCTTC
TRBJ2-5	.	TRBV7-2	.	CASSPGPSARQYF	TGTGCCAGCAGCCCAGGACCTAGCGCTCGGCAGTACTTC
TRBJ2-3	.	TRBV5-6	TRBD2	CASSLGPSSGGTDTQYF	TGTGCCAGCAGCTTGGGACCCTCTAGCGGGGGCACAGATACGCAGTATTTT
TRBJ1-2	few	TRBV7-3	TRBD1	CASSRTGGYGYTF	TGTGCCAGCAGCCGAACAGGGGGCTATGGCTACACCTTC
TRBJ2-7	.	TRBV11-2	.	CASSLGAGITYEQYF	TGTGCCAGCAGCTTAGGTGCAGGTATTACCTACGAGCAGTACTTC
TRBJ1-2	.	TRBV28	TRBD1	CASRSPGQRLYGYTF	TGTGCCAGCAGGTCCCCGGGACAGAGACTCTATGGCTACACCTTC
TRBJ2-1	once	TRBV4-1	TRBD2	CASSHRRLASGGPVRGEQFF	TGCGCCAGCAGCCACCGCCGACTGGCTAGCGGGGGGCCAGTGCGCGGTGAGCAGTTCTTC
TRBJ2-3	.	TRBV28	.	CASNEGGGMTDTQYF	TGTGCCAGCAACGAAGGGGGGGGGATGACAGATACGCAGTATTTT
TRBJ1-2	.	TRBV9	.	CASSVESGRGGYTF	TGTGCCAGCAGCGTAGAGTCCGGAAGGGGGGGCTACACCTTC
TRBJ2-5	.	TRBV19	.	CASSPRPGDTETQYF	TGTGCCAGTAGTCCTCGCCCAGGGGACACAGAGACCCAGTACTTC
TRBJ2-5	.	TRBV9	.	CASSNTEGWYQETQYF	TGTGCCAGCAGCAACACGGAGGGGTGGTACCAAGAGACCCAGTACTTC
TRBJ2-7	.	TRBV7-2	TRBD1	CASRPGQGPYEQYF	TGTGCCAGCAGACCGGGACAGGGGCCCTACGAGCAGTACTTC
TRBJ2-2	once	TRBV27	TRBD2	CASRGLAGVGELFF	TGTGCCAGCAGGGGACTAGCGGGGGTCGGGGAGCTGTTTTTT
TRBJ2-3	.	TRBV7-7	.	CASTRTGNPTDTQYF	TGTGCTAGCACCAGAACGGGGAACCCCACAGATACGCAGTATTTT
TRBJ2-2	.	TRBV6-5	.	CASSTQGGIAGELFF	TGTGCCAGCAGCACCCAGGGAGGAATTGCCGGGGAGCTGTTTTTT
TRBJ2-2	.	TRBV9	TRBD1	CASSVAFGQGAVGELFF	TGTGCCAGCAGCGTAGCTTTCGGACAGGGGGCCGTCGGGGAGCTGTTTTTT
TRBJ1-1	.	TRBV19	TRBD1	CASSPRDRGTEAFF	TGTGCCAGTAGTCCAAGGGACAGGGGTACTGAAGCTTTCTTT
TRBJ1-1	.	TRBV6-5	.	CASTRGMGTEAFF	TGTGCCAGCACCAGGGGAATGGGCACTGAAGCTTTCTTT
TRBJ2-7	.	TRBV29-1	.	CSVEKLAGPHEQYF	TGCAGCGTCGAAAAGTTGGCAGGGCCTCACGAGCAGTACTTC
TRBJ2-3	.	TRBV18	TRBD1	CASSPYTDRGQADTQYF	TGTGCCAGCTCACCTTATACAGACAGGGGGCAAGCAGATACGCAGTATTTT
TRBJ2-7	.	TRBV6-1	.	CASSEVGGSYEQYF	TGTGCCAGCAGTGAAGTAGGGGGTTCCTACGAGCAGTACTTC
TRBJ2-1	once	TRBV18	.	CASSPNVSSYNEQFF	TGTGCCAGCTCACCAAACGTGAGCTCCTACAATGAGCAGTTCTTC
TRBJ2-7	.	TRBV6-5	.	CASSYSSRAYEQYF	TGTGCCAGCAGTTACAGTTCCAGGGCCTACGAGCAGTACTTC
TRBJ1-1	.	TRBV11-2	.	CASSSKGLQGRLLDTEAFF	TGTGCCAGCAGCTCCAAGGGACTACAGGGAAGGCTATTGGACACTGAAGCTTTCTTT